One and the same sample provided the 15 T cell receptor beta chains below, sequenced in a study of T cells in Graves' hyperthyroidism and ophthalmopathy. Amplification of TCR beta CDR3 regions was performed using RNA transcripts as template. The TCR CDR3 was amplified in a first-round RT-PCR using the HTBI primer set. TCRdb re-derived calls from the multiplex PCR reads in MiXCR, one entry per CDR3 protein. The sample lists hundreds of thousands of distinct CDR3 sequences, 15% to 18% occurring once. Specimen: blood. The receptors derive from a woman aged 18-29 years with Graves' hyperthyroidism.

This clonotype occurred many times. Written as DNA, the CDR3 is TGTGCCAGCAGCCCATGGTGGCGGGAGGCCGGGGATACGCAGTATTTT. Translation gives CASSPWWREAGDTQYF. J is TRBJ2-3 and V is TRBV7-3; 8 bases are a match to TRBD2. V was pared by 5 bases and J by 6 bases, with 13 bases of the junction left unmatched. This CDR3 is 16 amino acids long. Germline assignment: CDR1 SGHTA and CDR2 FQGTGA. The full variable domain, with the rest looked up from reference TRBV7-3 and TRBJ2-3, is GAGVSQTPSNKVTEKGKYVELRCDPISGHTALYWYRQSLGQGPEFLIYFQGTGAADDSGLPNDRFFAVRPEGSVSTLKIQRTERGDSAVYLCASSPWWREAGDTQYFGPGTRLTVL.

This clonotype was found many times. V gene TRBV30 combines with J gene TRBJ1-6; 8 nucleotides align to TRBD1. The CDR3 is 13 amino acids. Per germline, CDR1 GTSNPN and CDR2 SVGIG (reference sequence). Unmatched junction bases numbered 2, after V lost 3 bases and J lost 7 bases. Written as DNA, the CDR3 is TGTGCCTGGAGAGGACAGGGAAATTCACCCCTCCACTTT. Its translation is CAWRGQGNSPLHF.

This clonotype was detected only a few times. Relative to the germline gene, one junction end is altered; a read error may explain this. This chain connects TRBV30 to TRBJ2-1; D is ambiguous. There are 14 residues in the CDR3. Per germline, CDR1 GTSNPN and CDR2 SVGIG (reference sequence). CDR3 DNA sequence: TGTGCCTGGGAGCGATCGGTGTTCTACGATGAGCAGTTCTTC. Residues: CAWERSVFYDEQFF.

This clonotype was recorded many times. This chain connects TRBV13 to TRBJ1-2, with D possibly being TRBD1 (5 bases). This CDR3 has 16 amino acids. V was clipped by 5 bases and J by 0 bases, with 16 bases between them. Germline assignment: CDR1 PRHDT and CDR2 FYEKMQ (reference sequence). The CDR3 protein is CASSAGTAITNYGYTF. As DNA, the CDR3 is TGTGCCAGCAGCGCCGGGACGGCGATCACTAACTATGGCTACACCTTC.

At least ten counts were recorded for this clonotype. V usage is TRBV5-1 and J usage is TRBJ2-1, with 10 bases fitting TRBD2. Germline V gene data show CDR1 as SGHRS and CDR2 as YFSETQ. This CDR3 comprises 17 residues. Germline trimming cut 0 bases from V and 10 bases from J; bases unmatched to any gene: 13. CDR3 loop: CASSLELASGSKDEQFF. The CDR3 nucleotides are TGCGCCAGCAGCTTGGAACTGGCTAGCGGGAGCAAAGACGAGCAGTTCTTC.

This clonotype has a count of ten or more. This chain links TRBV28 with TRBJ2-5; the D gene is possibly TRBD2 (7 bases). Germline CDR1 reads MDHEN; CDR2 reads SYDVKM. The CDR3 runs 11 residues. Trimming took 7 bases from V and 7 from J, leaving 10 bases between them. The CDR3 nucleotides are TGTGCCAGCAAGGGGGAGGGGACCCAGTACTTC. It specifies CASKGEGTQYF.

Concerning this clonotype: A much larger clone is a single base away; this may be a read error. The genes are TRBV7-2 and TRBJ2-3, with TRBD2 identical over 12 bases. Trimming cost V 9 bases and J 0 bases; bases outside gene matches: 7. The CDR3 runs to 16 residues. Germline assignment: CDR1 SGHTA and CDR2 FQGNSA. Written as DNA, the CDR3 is TGTGCCAGAACTAGCGGGGGGTCGCCTAGCACAGATACGCAGTATTTT. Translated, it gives CARTSGGSPSTDTQYF.

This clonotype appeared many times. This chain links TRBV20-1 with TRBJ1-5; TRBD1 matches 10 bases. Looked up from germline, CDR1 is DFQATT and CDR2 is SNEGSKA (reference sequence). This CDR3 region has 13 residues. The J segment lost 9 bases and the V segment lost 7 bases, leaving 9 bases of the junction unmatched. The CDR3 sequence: CSVETGGEGPQHF. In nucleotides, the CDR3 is TGCAGTGTTGAGACAGGGGGCGAAGGGCCCCAGCATTTT.

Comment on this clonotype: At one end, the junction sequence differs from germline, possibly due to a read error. The CDR3 DNA is TGTGCCGGCAGCTTAGCTGGGACAGGGACCTACAAGCAGTACTTC. Protein product: CAGSLAGTGTYKQYF. The rearrangement joins TRBV7-9 to TRBJ2-7, with TRBD1 matching 9 bases. Germline V gene data show CDR1 as SEHNR and CDR2 as FQNEAQ (reference sequence). This CDR3 is 15 amino acids long.

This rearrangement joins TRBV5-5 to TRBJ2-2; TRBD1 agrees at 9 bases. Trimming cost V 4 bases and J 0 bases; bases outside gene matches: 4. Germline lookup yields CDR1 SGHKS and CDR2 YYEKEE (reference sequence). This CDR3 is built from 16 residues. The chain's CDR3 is CASSAGTGSNTGELFF. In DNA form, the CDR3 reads TGTGCCAGCAGCGCAGGGACAGGGTCGAACACCGGGGAGCTGTTTTTT.

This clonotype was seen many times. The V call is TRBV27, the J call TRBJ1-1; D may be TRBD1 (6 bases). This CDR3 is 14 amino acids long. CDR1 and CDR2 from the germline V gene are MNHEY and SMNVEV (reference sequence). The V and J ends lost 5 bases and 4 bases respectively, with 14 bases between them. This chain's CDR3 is CASSPRTEPTEAFF. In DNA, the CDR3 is TGTGCCAGCAGTCCAAGGACAGAGCCCACTGAAGCTTTCTTT.

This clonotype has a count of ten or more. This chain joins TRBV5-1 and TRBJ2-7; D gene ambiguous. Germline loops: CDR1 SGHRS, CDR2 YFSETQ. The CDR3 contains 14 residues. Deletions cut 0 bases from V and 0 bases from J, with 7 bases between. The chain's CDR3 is CASSLGVASYEQYF. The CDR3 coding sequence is TGCGCCAGCAGCTTGGGTGTAGCCTCCTACGAGCAGTACTTC.

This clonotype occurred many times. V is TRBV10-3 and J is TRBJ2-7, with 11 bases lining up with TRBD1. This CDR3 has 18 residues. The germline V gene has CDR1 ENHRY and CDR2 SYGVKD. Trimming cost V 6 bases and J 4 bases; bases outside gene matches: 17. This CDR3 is CAISRTGGAWEGPYEQYF. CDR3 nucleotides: TGTGCCATCAGCCGGACAGGGGGCGCGTGGGAGGGACCTTACGAGCAGTACTTC.

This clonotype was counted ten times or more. DNA of the CDR3: TGTGCCAGCAGTTTCACGACAGGGGCCTATAATTCACCCCTCCACTTT. Translating gives CASSFTTGAYNSPLHF. The J gene is TRBJ1-6, the V gene TRBV27, with 8 bases identical to TRBD1. V lost 3 bases and J lost 2; bases outside the gene matches: 3. The CDR3 is made up of 16 amino acids. Germline lookup yields CDR1 MNHEY and CDR2 SMNVEV (reference sequence).

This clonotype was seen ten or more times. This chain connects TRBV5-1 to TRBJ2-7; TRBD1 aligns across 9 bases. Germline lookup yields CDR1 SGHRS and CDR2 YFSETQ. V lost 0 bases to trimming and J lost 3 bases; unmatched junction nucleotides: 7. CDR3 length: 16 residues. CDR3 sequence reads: CASSLVMGQGVYEQYF. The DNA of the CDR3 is TGCGCCAGCAGCTTGGTGATGGGACAGGGAGTCTACGAGCAGTACTTC.